This TCR beta chain was sequenced for a study of blood T cell repertoires in COVID-19. In germline, CDR1 is SGHVS, CDR2 FNYEAQ. This CDR3 spans 16 amino acids. V was pared by 5 bases and J by 1 base, with 16 bases between. Method: immunoSEQ multiplex PCR; TCRdb's copy keeps in-frame clones and lacks some. The sample shows about 210,000 clones, around three quarters of them seen only once. This sequence was found in a woman in her 70s with acute or convalescent COVID-19. The chain carries TRBV7-6 and TRBJ2-3, with D possibly being TRBD1 (5 bases). Sequenced: peripheral blood. The CDR3 DNA is TGTGCCAGCAGCCCCGGATCAAGGGGTCGCACAGATACGCAGTATTTT. Translated: CASSPGSRGRTDTQYF.